This TCR beta chain was identified in a study of cytomegalovirus exposure and HLA in healthy donors. Study-level background: Falling in the Caucasian-associated ancestry cluster were 81% of about 400 genotyped donors. Study-wide results and caveats: Some 150 TCR beta chains were listed as cytomegalovirus-associated.

Both 60 Vbeta primers and 13 Jbeta primers went into the PCR. The repertoire was sequenced with immunoSEQ multiplex PCR; TCRdb's copy has only in-frame clones and lacks some. The table shows more than 110,000 clones, with 65% to 85% occurring only once. The donors were healthy bone marrow donors. The germline V gene has CDR1 SGHDN and CDR2 FVKESK. The length of the CDR3 is 15 residues. J lost 0 bases, V lost 4 bases, and 4 bases had no gene match. Worth noting for this clone: Its antigen remains unidentified.

The source of this sequence is a man between 45 and 60 years old in good health and CMV-seronegative. This chain connects TRBV14 to TRBJ2-3, with 7 bases aligning to TRBD1. Sequenced input: PBMCs. The CDR3 loop reads CASSRRTGSTDTQYF. CDR3 sequence (DNA): TGTGCCAGCAGCCGACGGACAGGTAGCACAGATACGCAGTATTTT.